A single T cell receptor (beta chain) is shown here with its context. This clone may be a read error of a much larger clone one base away. Construction of the TCR beta libraries employed iRepertoire HTBI primers in conjunction with Arm-PCR of CDR3 regions. TCRdb re-derived calls from the multiplex PCR reads in MiXCR, one entry per CDR3 protein. Among some 450,000 distinct CDR3 sequences listed, around 15% were seen once. Time point specified: newly diagnosed GD, antithyroid drugs for less than 3 months. The authors made the TCR library using RNA they extracted from PBMCs. This CDR3 region has 12 residues. Germline V gene data show CDR1 as MDHEN and CDR2 as SYDVKM. V trimming: 6 bases; J trimming: 5 bases; junction bases outside the gene matches: 4. The sample belongs to a study of regulatory T cells in long-lasting Graves disease. Another study also made use of these data, one on T cells in Graves' hyperthyroidism and ophthalmopathy.

The TCR was taken from a woman between 25 and 40 years old with Graves disease. The sample consisted of peripheral blood mononuclear cells (PBMCs), taken at new diagnosis, from a patient treated with antithyroid drugs. V and J are TRBV28 and TRBJ2-7; 7 positions match TRBD1. The CDR3 loop is CASSQTGHEQYF. CDR3 nucleotides: TGTGCCAGCAGCCAGACAGGGCACGAGCAGTACTTC. Supplemented by reference TRBV28 and TRBJ2-7, the full variable domain reads DVKVTQSSRYLVKRTGEKVFLECVQDMDHENMFWYRQDPGLGLRLIYFSYDVKMKEKGDIPEGYSVSREKKERFSLILESASTNQTSMYLCASSQTGHEQYFGPGTRLTVT.